These T cell receptor beta chains were read from a single sample in a study of beta chain features in type 1 diabetes. Libraries were prepared by immunoSEQ multiplex PCR; TCRdb keeps only in-frame clonotypes and omits some of them. Of some 150,000 clones in the sample, more than 9.5% are singletons; the top ten hold around 2.1%. The sample taken for sequencing was central memory CD4+ T cells from blood. Receptors were obtained from a man aged 18-30 years in good health. Both conserved end residues are part of each CDR3. Fields, in order: D gene, V gene, clone size, J gene, CDR3 protein, CDR3 DNA. A D gene is named only where the DNA matches it firmly. Part of the rows lack a size; the others show once, few, many or a class for expanded clones.

D gene: NA; V gene: TRBV7-8; clone size: few; J gene: TRBJ2-5; CDR3 protein: CASSRFTETQYF; CDR3 DNA: TGTGCCAGCAGCCGTTTCACGGAGACCCAGTACTTC
D gene: NA; V gene: TRBV30; clone size: NA; J gene: TRBJ1-4; CDR3 protein: CAWSVRLGQGNEKLFF; CDR3 DNA: TGTGCCTGGAGTGTAAGGTTGGGCCAGGGAAACGAAAAACTGTTTTTT
D gene: NA; V gene: TRBV5-4; clone size: few; J gene: TRBJ2-3; CDR3 protein: CASSGRAARTDTQYF; CDR3 DNA: TGTGCCAGCAGCGGACGAGCGGCACGCACAGATACGCAGTATTTT
D gene: NA; V gene: TRBV9; clone size: NA; J gene: TRBJ2-6; CDR3 protein: CASSVRGGFGLTGANVLTF; CDR3 DNA: TGTGCCAGCAGCGTAAGGGGCGGTTTTGGCCTCACTGGGGCCAACGTCCTGACTTTC
D gene: NA; V gene: TRBV9; clone size: few; J gene: TRBJ2-5; CDR3 protein: CASSVEWSQETQYF; CDR3 DNA: TGTGCCAGCAGCGTAGAATGGAGTCAAGAGACCCAGTACTTC
D gene: NA; V gene: TRBV5-4; clone size: once; J gene: TRBJ2-1; CDR3 protein: CASSRTGGRDNEQFF; CDR3 DNA: TGTGCCAGCAGCCGGACCGGGGGCCGGGACAATGAGCAGTTCTTC
D gene: TRBD1; V gene: TRBV4-3; clone size: NA; J gene: TRBJ2-7; CDR3 protein: CASSQDRRQGRGCEQYF; CDR3 DNA: TGCGCCAGCAGCCAAGATCGCCGACAGGGAAGGGGATGCGAGCAGTACTTC
D gene: TRBD2; V gene: TRBV13; clone size: few; J gene: TRBJ2-5; CDR3 protein: CASSRRTGGETQYF; CDR3 DNA: TGTGCCAGCAGCCGGCGGACGGGGGGAGAGACCCAGTACTTC
D gene: NA; V gene: TRBV7-3; clone size: NA; J gene: TRBJ2-2; CDR3 protein: CASSLRGRGNTGELFF; CDR3 DNA: TGTGCCAGCAGCTTAAGGGGCAGGGGCAACACCGGGGAGCTGTTTTTT
D gene: TRBD1; V gene: TRBV30; clone size: NA; J gene: TRBJ1-2; CDR3 protein: CAWSGGGTGLYYGYTF; CDR3 DNA: TGTGCCTGGAGTGGAGGCGGGACAGGACTTTACTATGGCTACACCTTC
D gene: NA; V gene: TRBV30; clone size: NA; J gene: TRBJ2-2; CDR3 protein: CAWSVRGGRNTGELFF; CDR3 DNA: TGTGCCTGGAGTGTACGGGGCGGACGGAACACCGGGGAGCTGTTTTTT
D gene: NA; V gene: TRBV5-6; clone size: few; J gene: TRBJ2-2; CDR3 protein: CASSLVAGPWNTGELFF; CDR3 DNA: TGTGCCAGCAGCTTGGTCGCAGGACCCTGGAACACCGGGGAGCTGTTTTTT
D gene: TRBD1; V gene: TRBV18; clone size: NA; J gene: TRBJ1-6; CDR3 protein: CASSPGTGNSPLHF; CDR3 DNA: TGTGCCAGCTCACCCGGGACAGGGAATTCACCCCTCCACTTT
D gene: NA; V gene: TRBV14; clone size: many; J gene: TRBJ2-1; CDR3 protein: CASSQALGPYNEQFF; CDR3 DNA: TGTGCCAGCAGCCAAGCGCTAGGTCCCTACAATGAGCAGTTCTTC
D gene: NA; V gene: TRBV11-3; clone size: few; J gene: TRBJ2-1; CDR3 protein: CASSLGALEENEQFF; CDR3 DNA: TGTGCCAGCAGCTTAGGCGCTTTGGAGGAAAATGAGCAGTTCTTC
D gene: NA; V gene: TRBV7-2; clone size: few; J gene: TRBJ1-4; CDR3 protein: CASSATVVREKLFF; CDR3 DNA: TGTGCCAGCAGCGCGACTGTCGTTCGAGAAAAACTGTTTTTT
D gene: NA; V gene: TRBV7-2; clone size: few; J gene: TRBJ2-5; CDR3 protein: CASSLESGKETQYF; CDR3 DNA: TGTGCCAGCAGCTTAGAAAGTGGCAAGGAGACCCAGTACTTC
D gene: NA; V gene: TRBV9; clone size: NA; J gene: TRBJ1-6; CDR3 protein: CASSGGMANSPLHF; CDR3 DNA: TGTGCCAGCAGCGGGGGGATGGCTAACTCACCCCTCCACTTT
D gene: TRBD1; V gene: TRBV5-1; clone size: NA; J gene: TRBJ2-7; CDR3 protein: CASSWGQGSYEQYF; CDR3 DNA: TGCGCCAGCAGCTGGGGACAGGGCTCCTACGAGCAGTACTTC
D gene: TRBD2; V gene: TRBV25-1; clone size: few; J gene: TRBJ2-3; CDR3 protein: CASSSWTSGGGDTQYF; CDR3 DNA: TGTGCCAGCAGCTCTTGGACTAGCGGGGGTGGTGATACGCAGTATTTT
D gene: NA; V gene: TRBV2; clone size: NA; J gene: TRBJ1-5; CDR3 protein: CASKFQSNQPQHF; CDR3 DNA: TGTGCCAGCAAGTTCCAAAGCAATCAGCCCCAGCATTTT
D gene: NA; V gene: TRBV9; clone size: NA; J gene: TRBJ1-1; CDR3 protein: CASSERSNTEAFF; CDR3 DNA: TGTGCCAGCAGCGAACGAAGCAACACTGAAGCTTTCTTT
D gene: NA; V gene: TRBV15; clone size: NA; J gene: TRBJ2-7; CDR3 protein: CATSRDRTLLKGSYEQYF; CDR3 DNA: TGTGCCACCAGCAGAGATCGGACCCTTTTGAAGGGGTCCTACGAGCAGTACTTC
D gene: NA; V gene: TRBV19; clone size: few; J gene: TRBJ2-5; CDR3 protein: CASSLRQERETQYF; CDR3 DNA: TGTGCCAGTAGTCTTCGACAGGAACGAGAGACCCAGTACTTC
D gene: NA; V gene: TRBV15; clone size: NA; J gene: TRBJ2-1; CDR3 protein: CATSRQWTTDNEQFF; CDR3 DNA: TGTGCCACCAGCAGACAATGGACTACTGACAATGAGCAGTTCTTC
D gene: TRBD2; V gene: TRBV14; clone size: NA; J gene: TRBJ2-2; CDR3 protein: CASSQAPGLAGGNTGELFF; CDR3 DNA: TGTGCCAGCAGCCAAGCCCCGGGACTAGCGGGAGGGAATACCGGGGAGCTGTTTTTT
D gene: TRBD2; V gene: TRBV7-9; clone size: few; J gene: TRBJ2-7; CDR3 protein: CASSLSSSGRAGFREQYF; CDR3 DNA: TGTGCCAGCAGCTTAAGCTCTAGCGGGAGGGCCGGGTTCCGCGAGCAGTACTTC
D gene: NA; V gene: TRBV5-1; clone size: NA; J gene: TRBJ2-7; CDR3 protein: CASSLEIGATYEQYF; CDR3 DNA: TGCGCCAGCAGCTTGGAGATAGGGGCGACCTACGAGCAGTACTTC
D gene: NA; V gene: TRBV2; clone size: NA; J gene: TRBJ1-4; CDR3 protein: CASSDSGWDEKLFF; CDR3 DNA: TGTGCCAGCAGTGATAGTGGGTGGGACGAAAAACTGTTTTTT
D gene: NA; V gene: TRBV5-1; clone size: few; J gene: TRBJ2-5; CDR3 protein: CASSGTWGQETQYF; CDR3 DNA: TGCGCCAGCAGCGGGACCTGGGGTCAAGAGACCCAGTACTTC
D gene: NA; V gene: TRBV7-2; clone size: NA; J gene: TRBJ2-1; CDR3 protein: CASSLEIANEQFF; CDR3 DNA: TGTGCCAGCAGCTTGGAGATTGCGAATGAGCAGTTCTTC